These 3 T cell receptor beta chains were sequenced from one sample in a study of cytomegalovirus exposure and HLA in healthy donors (dated by TCRdb to about 2017). Libraries were built with the immunoSEQ multiplex PCR assay. A mixture of 60 forward primers for TCR Vbeta segments and 13 reverse primers for TCR Jbeta segments was used in the multiplex PCR. This is the immuneACCESS table as TCRdb keeps it, with only in-frame sequences that have V and J called. A part of the clones is gone; compared with another copy, unresolved V genes explain less than half, and the rest is unexplained. Counted in this sample were about 80,000 clones; over 65% of them appeared once. In total, the top ten clones hold 2.5% to 4% of the sample. The sequencing input was PBMCs. The receptors were gathered from a man between 45 and 60 years old in good health and CMV-seronegative.

V usage is TRBV15 and J usage is TRBJ1-3; no firm D call. The V gene's germline CDR1 is LNHNV and CDR2 YYDKDF (reference sequence). The length of the CDR3 is 12 residues. The V end lost 0 bases, the J end lost 7 bases, and 4 bases lay between the germline ends. The CDR3 region is CATSRDHNTIYF. CDR3 bases: TGTGCCACCAGCAGAGATCATAACACCATATATTTT. The full variable domain, in which reference TRBV15 and TRBJ1-3 provide the parts outside the CDR3, is DAMVIQNPRYQVTQFGKPVTLSCSQTLNHNVMYWYQQKSSQAPKLLFHYYDKDFNNEADTPDNFQSRRPNTSFCFLDIRSPGLGDTAMYLCATSRDHNTIYFGEGSWLTVV.

This clone has only one observation. The chain carries TRBV9 and TRBJ1-2; TRBD1 is a possible D gene (5 bases). Deletions cut 4 bases from V and 4 bases from J, with 14 bases between. The CDR3 has 14 residues. Germline CDR1 SGDLS, CDR2 YYNGEE. The CDR3 coding sequence is TGTGCCAGCAGCAGGGTTTCGGACACCTATGGCTACACCTTC. Amino acid sequence: CASSRVSDTYGYTF.

The chain uses TRBV4-2 and TRBJ1-2; no clear D. Trimming removed 2 bases from V and 3 bases from J, with 22 bases in between. Germline lookup yields CDR1 LGHNA and CDR2 YNFKEQ. The CDR3 totals 18 residues. The CDR3 bases are TGTGCCAGCAGCCAACGAACCACCTCGAAACAGATAGACTATGGCTACACCTTC. Its protein product is CASSQRTTSKQIDYGYTF.